This TCR beta chain was captured by sequencing in a study of blood T cell repertoires in COVID-19. Across the whole study: From T cells, B-cell-depleted T cells, or PBMCs came the material, which was cDNA or gDNA.

CDR1 and CDR2 from the germline V gene are SGDLS and YYNGEE. This CDR3 is built from 15 residues. With V trimmed by 0 bases and J by 7 bases, 9 bases remained unmatched. Data came from immunoSEQ multiplex PCR; TCRdb stores just in-frame clones and leaves some out. The table records tens of thousands of clones, 65% to 80% of them present only once. The TCR comes from a human donor in a cohort sampled during active COVID-19. What was sequenced was peripheral blood. The gene calls are TRBV9 and TRBJ1-1; 7 bases are shared with TRBD1. CDR3 protein: CASSVAGSGTDEAFF. CDR3 DNA: TGTGCCAGCAGCGTAGCTGGTTCGGGGACAGATGAAGCTTTCTTT.